A selection of T cell receptor beta chains follows, all from one sample in a study of cytomegalovirus exposure and HLA in healthy donors. Clones were read by immunoSEQ multiplex PCR, and TCRdb kept only the in-frame ones, dropping some. The sample contains some 120,000 clones, over 75% of which appear only once. Sequenced material: PBMCs. These receptors came from a young woman in good health and CMV-seronegative. Each CDR3 is given with its conserved first and last residue. Fields, in order: J gene, clone size, V gene, D gene, CDR3 DNA, CDR3 protein. D genes are given only for firm matches. A clone size is listed for some rows: how often the clone was seen (once, few, many), or a class if it is expanded.

TRBJ2-3 . TRBV9 . TGTGCCAGCAGCGCAGACGGACAGACCACAGATACGCAGTATTTT CASSADGQTTDTQYF
TRBJ2-2 few TRBV9 . TGTGCCAGCAGCTTTTATGATAGCGGCACCGGGGAGCTGTTTTTT CASSFYDSGTGELFF
TRBJ2-7 . TRBV6-1 . TGTGCCAGCAGCCCTGACGACAGGTACTCCTACGAGCAGTACTTC CASSPDDRYSYEQYF
TRBJ2-2 . TRBV5-6 . TGTGCCAGCAGCTTGGCTAGGCCCAACACCGGGGAGCTGTTTTTT CASSLARPNTGELFF
TRBJ1-2 . TRBV6-5 TRBD1 TGTGCCAGCAGTTACCTCGGACAGGGAGGTGGGGGCTACACCTTC CASSYLGQGGGGYTF
TRBJ2-1 . TRBV14 TRBD2 TGTGCCAGCAGCCGCCGACTAGCGGGAGGGCCCCGGGATGAGCAGTTCTTC CASSRRLAGGPRDEQFF
TRBJ2-5 . TRBV11-2 TRBD1 TGTGCCGGCAGCTTAGGACCAGGGGGCTCAGAGACCCAGTACTTC CAGSLGPGGSETQYF
TRBJ2-5 . TRBV6-5 . TGTGCCAGCAGTTACTCGAGGGCTCGGGGCCAAGAGACCCAGTACTTC CASSYSRARGQETQYF
TRBJ2-7 . TRBV10-3 TRBD2 TGTGCCATCAGTGACATTCCTAGCGGCACCTACGAGCAGTACTTC CAISDIPSGTYEQYF
TRBJ2-7 . TRBV11-2 . TGTGCCAGCAGCTTTAGGAGGGAATCCTACGAGCAGTACTTC CASSFRRESYEQYF
TRBJ2-1 . TRBV7-2 . TGTGCCAGCAGCTTAGGCGGATACTACAATGAGCAGTTCTTC CASSLGGYYNEQFF
TRBJ2-7 . TRBV18 TRBD2 TGTGCCAGCTCAATTCGGCAGCGGGAGATCGACGAGCAGTACTTC CASSIRQREIDEQYF
TRBJ1-5 . TRBV7-2 TRBD1 TGTGCCAGCAGCCAAGGGACAGGGGGCTTCAATCAGCCCCAGCATTTT CASSQGTGGFNQPQHF
TRBJ2-6 . TRBV9 . TGTGCCAGCAGCGCCCCGGAACAGGGCGCACGCGACGGCCTGACTTTC CASSAPEQGARDGLTF
TRBJ1-1 . TRBV2 TRBD1 TGTGCCAGCAGCCGAAGATCGGGACAGGGGGCGAATCGAGGAGCTTTCTTT CASSRRSGQGANRGAFF
TRBJ2-3 . TRBV9 TRBD2 TGTGCCAGCAGCGTTGGGACTAGCGGGGCAGATACGCAGTATTTT CASSVGTSGADTQYF
TRBJ2-1 few TRBV30 . TGTGCCTGGACCGGGTCTCTAGGAGGTGAGCAGTTCTTC CAWTGSLGGEQFF
TRBJ2-7 . TRBV5-1 TRBD2 TGCGCCAGCAGCTTCGGACTAGCGAGCTCCTACGAGCAGTACTTC CASSFGLASSYEQYF
TRBJ2-1 . TRBV6-1 TRBD2 TGTGCCAGCAGTGAGGGTCTAGCGGCCTACAATGAGCAGTTCTTC CASSEGLAAYNEQFF
TRBJ1-1 . TRBV6-1 . TGTGCCAGCAGTGAAGCTTGGTCCAGGGAGAACACTGAAGCTTTCTTT CASSEAWSRENTEAFF
TRBJ2-1 . TRBV18 TRBD2 TGTGCCAGCTCACCATCGGGACTATTAAACAATGAGCAGTTCTTC CASSPSGLLNNEQFF
TRBJ1-1 . TRBV18 . TGTGCCAGCTCACCCTACGGACCGGGCGGAGGGACTGAAGCTTTCTTT CASSPYGPGGGTEAFF
TRBJ2-5 . TRBV6-5 TRBD1 TGTGCCAGCAGTGTAGGGACAGGGAGTGAGACCCAGTACTTC CASSVGTGSETQYF
TRBJ2-6 once TRBV7-9 . TGTGCCAACTTGGCAGTAGGAGGCTCTGGGGCCAACGTCCTGACTTTC CANLAVGGSGANVLTF
TRBJ2-7 . TRBV2 . TGTGCCAGCCAGGTAGATGGGCAAGGCGAGCAGTACTTC CASQVDGQGEQYF
TRBJ1-5 . TRBV21-1 . TGTGCCAGCATGGGGGGGTGCAATCAGCCCCAGCATTTT CASMGGCNQPQHF
TRBJ1-2 . TRBV7-9 . TGTGCCAGCAGCCGGGGAGGGTATGGCTACACCTTC CASSRGGYGYTF
TRBJ2-2 . TRBV29-1 TRBD2 TGCAGCGCCGCTAGCGGGAGACCGAACACCGGGGAGCTGTTTTTT CSAASGRPNTGELFF
TRBJ2-4 . TRBV29-1 . TGCAGCGTTGGCGCCCAGGGTGCGACTCAGTACTTC CSVGAQGATQYF
TRBJ1-5 . TRBV6-5 TRBD1 TGTGCCAGCAGTACGGACAGGGGTGGGAATCAGCCCCAGCATTTT CASSTDRGGNQPQHF
TRBJ2-7 . TRBV27 . TGTGCCAGCAGTTTAATGGGGGCATCATCCTACGAGCAGTACTTC CASSLMGASSYEQYF
TRBJ2-7 . TRBV19 TRBD2 TGTGCCAGTAGCGACGGACTAGTCCTCCACGAGCAGTACTTC CASSDGLVLHEQYF
TRBJ1-1 . TRBV6-6 . TGTGCCAGCAGTTACGGCCGTTTGAACACTGAAGCTTTCTTT CASSYGRLNTEAFF
TRBJ2-6 few TRBV11-1 . TGTGCCAGCAGTTCGGTCTCTGGGGCCAACGTCCTGACTTTC CASSSVSGANVLTF
TRBJ1-3 . TRBV6-5 . TGTGCCAGCAGTTTAGACCCCGACAGGGGAAACACCATATATTTT CASSLDPDRGNTIYF
TRBJ1-2 few TRBV29-1 . TGCAGCGTTGTGCCCACACAGAATAACTATGGCTACACCTTC CSVVPTQNNYGYTF
TRBJ2-3 . TRBV15 . TGTGCCACCACCACGCTGGACTATTCAGATACGCAGTATTTT CATTTLDYSDTQYF
TRBJ2-7 . TRBV5-4 TRBD1 TGTGCCAGCAGCTTGGACTTCGGACAGGCCTACGAGCAGTACTTC CASSLDFGQAYEQYF
TRBJ1-3 . TRBV7-8 . TGTGCCAGCAGCTCGCACGGCGGAGCAGGGGACGGAAACACCATATATTTT CASSSHGGAGDGNTIYF
TRBJ1-5 once TRBV6-1 . TGTGCCAGCAGTCCGGACAGAAATCAGCCCCAGCATTTT CASSPDRNQPQHF
TRBJ2-1 . TRBV5-5 TRBD2 TGTGCCAGCAGCTTGGGCGGGGGGTACAATGAGCAGTTCTTC CASSLGGGYNEQFF
TRBJ1-1 few TRBV4-2 . TGTGCCAGCAGCCAAGGCAGAATGAACACTGAAGCTTTCTTT CASSQGRMNTEAFF
TRBJ1-2 . TRBV27 . TGTGCCAGCAGTTTACGGGTTGGGCGGGACTATGGCTACACCTTC CASSLRVGRDYGYTF
TRBJ1-1 . TRBV7-2 TRBD1 TGTGCCAGCAGGCTCGGGACAGGGTATAGGGAAGCTTTCTTT CASRLGTGYREAFF
TRBJ2-1 . TRBV15 TRBD1 TGTGCCACCGGTACCCTCAGGGGGACATACAATGAGCAGTTCTTC CATGTLRGTYNEQFF
TRBJ2-7 once TRBV9 . TGTGCCAGCAGCCCCCTCGCCGGGCCACAGGGAAACGAGCAGTACTTC CASSPLAGPQGNEQYF
TRBJ2-7 . TRBV7-9 TRBD1 TGTGCCAGCAGCTGGACAGGATATGCCTACGAGCAGTACTTC CASSWTGYAYEQYF
TRBJ1-2 . TRBV29-1 . TGCAGCGTTGACGAACCCCCCGGAACAGATCGCTATGGCTACACCTTC CSVDEPPGTDRYGYTF
TRBJ1-1 . TRBV18 TRBD1 TGTGCCAGCTCAAAACAGGGGGTTGAAGCTTTCTTT CASSKQGVEAFF
TRBJ2-2 . TRBV10-3 . TGTGCCATCAGGGAGCGGGCGAACACCGGGGAGCTGTTTTTT CAIRERANTGELFF
TRBJ1-5 . TRBV6-6 . TGTGCCAGCAGTTACTCAAAACTCCAGCCCCAGCATTTT CASSYSKLQPQHF
TRBJ2-3 . TRBV29-1 . TGCAGCGTCGGAATCCGGGACAATGGCGGTACGCAGTATTTT CSVGIRDNGGTQYF
TRBJ1-2 . TRBV18 TRBD1 TGTGCCAGCTCACCAGGGACAGGCGATAACTATGGCTACACCTTC CASSPGTGDNYGYTF
TRBJ1-3 few TRBV19 . TGTGCCAGTAACCTCCCAGGGGCCGCGAGCCAAAGAGTCGGAAACACCATATATTTT CASNLPGAASQRVGNTIYF
TRBJ1-6 . TRBV27 TRBD1 TGTGCCAGCAGTTTATCTAGACAGGGCCCGAATTCACCCCTCCACTTT CASSLSRQGPNSPLHF
TRBJ1-4 . TRBV5-1 TRBD1 TGCGCCAGCAGCCTGGCCTCCTCCGGGACAGGAAATGAAAAACTGTTTTTT CASSLASSGTGNEKLFF
TRBJ1-2 . TRBV30 . TGTGCTTTCGGCGCAGGGATAGGCGGCTACACCTTC CAFGAGIGGYTF
TRBJ1-1 . TRBV30 . TGTGCCTGGAGTCGACGGGGGGATAGGCGAAGGACTGAAGCTTTCTTT CAWSRRGDRRRTEAFF
TRBJ2-7 . TRBV7-9 . TGTGCCAGCAGCTTAGCGTGGGGAGCCAGCTCCTACGAGCAGTACTTC CASSLAWGASSYEQYF